The 14 T cell receptor beta chains in this list originate from one sample, sequenced in a study of cytomegalovirus exposure and HLA in healthy donors. Libraries were prepared by immunoSEQ multiplex PCR; TCRdb keeps only in-frame clonotypes and omits some of them. The sample holds about 220,000 clones, around nine tenths seen once. The specimen sequenced was PBMCs. The receptors come from a young woman in good health and CMV-seronegative.

The DNA of the CDR3 is TGTGCCATCAGTGGACAGGGACTCCACGAGCAGTACTTC. Residues: CAISGQGLHEQYF. This rearrangement joins TRBV10-3 to TRBJ2-7; D may be TRBD1 (7 bases). The germline V and J ends were trimmed by 4 bases and 5 bases, with 12 bases remaining between them. Germline lookup yields CDR1 ENHRY and CDR2 SYGVKD. This CDR3 is built from 13 residues.

This clone occurred a few times. The rearrangement joins TRBV11-2 to TRBJ1-5; no definite D call. Germline loops: CDR1 SGHAT, CDR2 FQNNGV. This CDR3 comprises 13 residues. V lost 0 bases and J 3 bases, leaving 3 bases between the germline ends. CDR3 sequence reads: CASSLEHNQPQHF. CDR3 sequence (DNA): TGTGCCAGCAGCTTAGAACACAATCAGCCCCAGCATTTT.

V is TRBV27 and J is TRBJ2-3; 11 bases are a match to TRBD2. The V gene's germline CDR1 is MNHEY and CDR2 SMNVEV (reference sequence). This CDR3 comprises 15 residues. V shed 5 bases and J 2 bases; nucleotides not matched to a gene: 3. The CDR3 spells CASSILAGVTDTQYF. CDR3 bases: TGTGCCAGCAGTATACTAGCGGGAGTCACAGATACGCAGTATTTT.

This sequence joins TRBV28 and TRBJ1-1, with 8 bases identical to TRBD1. This CDR3 has 16 residues. CDR1 is MDHEN and CDR2 is SYDVKM in the germline V gene. The junction had 10 bases not matched to a gene; V was cut back by 2 bases and J by 5 bases. In DNA, the CDR3 is TGTGCCAGCAGTTTAGACGGCAGGGGGCGCGGGACTGAAGCTTTCTTT. Translated: CASSLDGRGRGTEAFF.

The genes are TRBV28 and TRBJ2-3; D might be TRBD1 (5 bases). Between the trimmed V and J ends, which lost 8 bases and 3 bases, there was a span of 15 bases. Germline CDR1 reads MDHEN; CDR2 reads SYDVKM. The CDR3 spans 14 residues. CDR3 region: CASPPTHRTDTQYF. CDR3 in DNA: TGTGCCAGCCCCCCCACGCACAGGACAGATACGCAGTATTTT. Complete variable domain (other parts from reference TRBV28 and TRBJ2-3): DVKVTQSSRYLVKRTGEKVFLECVQDMDHENMFWYRQDPGLGLRLIYFSYDVKMKEKGDIPEGYSVSREKKERFSLILESASTNQTSMYLCASPPTHRTDTQYFGPGTRLTVL.

The CDR3 is CASSVDAGELNQPQHF. The CDR3 region has the DNA TGTGCCAGCAGCGTAGATGCGGGGGAGTTGAATCAGCCCCAGCATTTT. The chain couples TRBV9 to TRBJ1-5, with D tentatively TRBD1 (5 bases). The CDR3 runs to 16 residues. The germline V and J ends were trimmed by 0 bases and 4 bases, with 14 bases remaining between them. Germline V gene sequence: CDR1 SGDLS, CDR2 YYNGEE.

The rearrangement joins TRBV30 to TRBJ2-7; 7 nucleotides agree with TRBD1. The junction had 5 bases not matched to a gene; V was cut back by 0 bases and J by 3 bases. This CDR3 comprises 14 residues. From germline, CDR1 is GTSNPN and CDR2 SVGIG (reference sequence). As DNA, the CDR3 is TGTGCCTGGAGTGTATGGACAGGAGGCTACGAGCAGTACTTC. Residues: CAWSVWTGGYEQYF. The whole variable domain, remainder taken from reference TRBV30 and TRBJ2-7, is SQTIHQWPATLVQPVGSPLSLECTVEGTSNPNLYWYRQAAGRGLQLLFYSVGIGQISSEVPQNLSASRPQDRQFILSSKKLLLSDSGFYLCAWSVWTGGYEQYFGPGTRLTVT.

This chain joins TRBV19 and TRBJ2-1; D is possibly TRBD1 (5 bases). Looked up from germline, CDR1 is LNHDA and CDR2 is SQIVND (reference sequence). Trimming cost V 8 bases and J 7 bases, with 21 bases left between them. The CDR3 has 15 amino acids. CDR3 sequence reads: CASGDRSRVGNEQFF. CDR3 DNA sequence: TGTGCCAGTGGGGATAGATCCAGGGTTGGAAATGAGCAGTTCTTC.

V gene TRBV4-1 combines with J gene TRBJ2-2; 8 bases fit TRBD1. CDR1 is MGHRA and CDR2 is YSYEKL in the germline V gene. This CDR3 contains 17 residues. V lost 0 bases and J lost 3; bases outside the gene matches: 6. CDR3 loop: CASSQDMGQVYTGELFF. In DNA form, the CDR3 reads TGCGCCAGCAGCCAAGATATGGGACAGGTCTACACCGGGGAGCTGTTTTTT.

This chain connects TRBV30 to TRBJ1-2; possible D gene TRBD1, 6 bases. The CDR3 contains 11 residues. V dropped 4 bases and J dropped 12 bases, with 15 bases sitting between them. Germline V gene lookup returns CDR1 GTSNPN and CDR2 SVGIG (reference sequence). DNA for the CDR3: TGTGCCTGGAACCGGGACAACACCAACACCTTC. Translation gives CAWNRDNTNTF.

The V and J genes are TRBV10-1 and TRBJ2-1; 9 bases agree with TRBD2. CDR3 length: 15 residues. With 2 bases clipped from V and 5 bases from J, the junction kept 4 bases outside the gene matches. Germline CDR1 and CDR2: WNHNN and SYGVQD (reference sequence). The CDR3 here is CASSERLAGNNEQFF. The CDR3 coding sequence is TGCGCCAGCAGTGAGCGGCTAGCGGGGAACAATGAGCAGTTCTTC.

The chain joins TRBV15 to TRBJ2-7; 7 bases match TRBD2. CDR1 is LNHNV and CDR2 is YYDKDF in the germline V gene (reference sequence). The J segment lost 6 bases and the V segment lost 3 bases, leaving 5 bases of the junction unmatched. The CDR3 covers 13 residues. CDR3 bases: TGTGCCACCAGCAGGGGAGGGGCGGGCGAGCAGTACTTC. Its translation is CATSRGGAGEQYF.

The chain recombines TRBV15 with TRBJ1-5, with TRBD1 matching over 7 bases. The CDR3 is 14 amino acids. Germline V gene data show CDR1 as LNHNV and CDR2 as YYDKDF (reference sequence). Losses at the gene ends were 3 bases for V and 5 bases for J; bases not matched to a gene: 4. The CDR3 DNA is TGTGCCACCAGCAGGACAGGGTCGTATCAGCCCCAGCATTTT. It codes for CATSRTGSYQPQHF.

CDR3 in amino acids: CASRRVPNTGELFF. The CDR3 DNA follows: TGTGCCAGCAGACGGGTCCCGAACACCGGGGAGCTGTTTTTT. V is TRBV7-8 and J is TRBJ2-2; D ambiguous. V lost 6 bases and J lost 0, with 8 bases in between. This CDR3 comprises 14 residues. Germline CDR1 and CDR2: SGHVS and FQNEAQ.